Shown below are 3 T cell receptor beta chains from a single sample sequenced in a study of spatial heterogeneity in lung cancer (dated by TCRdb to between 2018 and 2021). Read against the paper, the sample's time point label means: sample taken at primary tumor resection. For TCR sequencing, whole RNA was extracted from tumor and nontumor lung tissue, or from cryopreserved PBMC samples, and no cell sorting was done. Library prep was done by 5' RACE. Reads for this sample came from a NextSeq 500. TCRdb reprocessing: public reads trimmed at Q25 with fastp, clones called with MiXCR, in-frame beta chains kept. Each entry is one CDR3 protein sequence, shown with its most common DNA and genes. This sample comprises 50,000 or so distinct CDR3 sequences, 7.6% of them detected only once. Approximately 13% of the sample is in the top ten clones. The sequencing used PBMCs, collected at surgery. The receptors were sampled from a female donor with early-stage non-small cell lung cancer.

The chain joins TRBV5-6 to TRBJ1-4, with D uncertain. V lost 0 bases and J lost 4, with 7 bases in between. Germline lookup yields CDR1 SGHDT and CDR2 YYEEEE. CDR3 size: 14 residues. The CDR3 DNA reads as TGTGCCAGCAGCTTGGAGAGATTTAATGAAAAACTGTTTTTT. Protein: CASSLERFNEKLFF.

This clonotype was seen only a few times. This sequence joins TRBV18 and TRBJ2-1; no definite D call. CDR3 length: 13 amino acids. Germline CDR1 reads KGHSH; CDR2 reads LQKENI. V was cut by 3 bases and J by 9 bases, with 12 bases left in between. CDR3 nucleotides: TGTGCCAGCTCACCTTTAGTGCCGTCTGAGCAGTTCTTC. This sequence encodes CASSPLVPSEQFF.

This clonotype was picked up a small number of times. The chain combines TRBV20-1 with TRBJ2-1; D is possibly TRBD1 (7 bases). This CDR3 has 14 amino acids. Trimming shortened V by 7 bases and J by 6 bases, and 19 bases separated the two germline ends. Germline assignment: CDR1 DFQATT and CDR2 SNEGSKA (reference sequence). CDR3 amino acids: CSVVQGSGVNEQFF. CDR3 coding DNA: TGCAGTGTTGTACAGGGGTCGGGAGTCAATGAGCAGTTCTTC.